A single sample gave rise to the 10 T cell receptor beta chains below, sequenced in a study of T cells in women clearing cervical HPV infection. Assay: immunoSEQ multiplex PCR; the TCRdb copy retains only in-frame clones and omits some. The sample table includes about 21,000 clones. Sequencing used blood buffy coat. These receptors were collected from a woman between 18 and 69 years old with a cervical HPV16 infection that either progressed to CIN3+ or cleared (not recorded which).

With regard to this clone: With the read ending 3 residues before the CDR3 end, the germline J gene is used to fill in that end. The rearrangement links TRBV6-2 or TRBV6-3 to TRBJ2-7, with D maybe TRBD2 (6 bases). V dropped 6 bases and J dropped 0 bases, with 15 bases sitting between them. CDR1 MNHEY and CDR2 SVGEGT come from the germline V gene. The CDR3 consists of 15 residues. The part of the CDR3 DNA that was read is TGTGCCAGCAGGGGTTGGGACTCCGTCTCCTACGAG. Translated, it gives CASRGWDSVSYE. The complete CDR3 sequence is CASRGWDSVSYEQYF.

In the case of this clone: The sequenced fragment ends 3 residues before the CDR3 boundary, so the rest is inferred from the germline J gene. The chain links TRBV5-1 to TRBJ2-1; 7 bases line up with TRBD1. CDR1 is SGHRS, CDR2 YFSETQ, per germline. V lost 0 bases to trimming and J lost 3 bases; unmatched junction nucleotides: 3. This CDR3 is 15 amino acids long. Partial CDR3 DNA: TGCGCCAGCAGCTTGGCGGGACAGATCTACAATGAG. It translates to CASSLAGQIYNE. The CDR3 reads in full as CASSLAGQIYNEQFF.

Details on this clone: The CDR3 end falls 3 residues outside the read, so it is completed with the germline J gene. The chain links TRBV7-2 to TRBJ2-7; 7 positions match TRBD2. Losses at the gene ends were 0 bases for V and 1 base for J; bases not matched to a gene: 9. From germline, CDR1 is SGHTA and CDR2 FQGNSA. The CDR3 spans 17 residues. Incomplete CDR3 DNA: TGTGCCAGCAGCTTAGCTTTGGGCGGGAGAGCATCCTACGAG. Protein product: CASSLALGGRASYE. The full-length CDR3 reads as CASSLALGGRASYEQYF.

Of note for this clone: With the read ending 3 residues before the CDR3 end, the germline J gene is used to fill in that end. The V and J genes are TRBV19 and TRBJ2-1; possible D gene TRBD1, 7 bases. V gave up 6 bases and J gave up 4 bases, with 25 bases separating them. Per the germline V gene, CDR1 is LNHDA and CDR2 is SQIVND (reference sequence). The CDR3 is made up of 18 amino acids. CDR3 region: CASRARSGGGSLYNEQFF. The sequenced part of the CDR3 DNA is TGTGCCAGTAGGGCCCGTTCAGGGGGAGGAAGCCTTTACAATGAG.

For this clone: The CDR3 is cut off 3 residues early in the read; its end comes from the germline J gene. The chain recombines TRBV12-3 or TRBV12-4 with TRBJ1-1; a possible D gene is TRBD1 (6 bases). The CDR3 totals 13 residues. The sequenced part of the CDR3 DNA is TGTGCCAGCAATGAACAGGGTCAAATCGAA. Amino acid sequence: CASNEQGQIE. The whole CDR3 reads CASNEQGQIEAFF.

A remark on this clone: The junction differs from germline at one of its ends, possibly a read error. The read ends 3 residues shy of where the CDR3 ends; the end is completed using the germline J gene. The chain links TRBV2 to TRBJ2-4, with 9 positions matching TRBD1. Germline V gives CDR1 SNHLY, CDR2 FYNNEI. The CDR3 consists of 17 residues. Incomplete CDR3 DNA: TGTGCCAGCAGAGAAGGGACAGGGCTACTTTCCAAAAACATT. Its protein product is CASREGTGLLSKNI. The whole CDR3 protein is CASREGTGLLSKNIQYF.

Turning to this clone: The CDR3 is cut off 3 residues early in the read; its end comes from the germline J gene. The gene calls are TRBV6-4 and TRBJ2-3; the match to TRBD2 covers 10 bases. The length of the CDR3 is 15 residues. The germline V gene encodes CDR1 MRHNA and CDR2 SNTAGT. J lost 4 bases, V lost 0 bases, and 1 base had no gene match. The CDR3 spells CASSDSSGRPDTQYF. CDR3 DNA, as far as it was read: TGTGCCAGCAGTGACTCTAGCGGGAGGCCAGATACG.

Comments on this clone: The CDR3 extends 3 residues past the end of the read, so its final part is completed from the germline J gene. The chain links TRBV20-1 to TRBJ2-5; a weak D match, TRBD1 (6 bases). V was shortened by 7 bases and J by 1 base, with 13 bases between the two germline ends. From germline, CDR1 is DFQATT and CDR2 SNEGSKA (reference sequence). The CDR3 has 13 residues. CDR3 loop: CSGNTGRQETQYF. The part of the CDR3 DNA that was read is TGCAGTGGGAACACAGGGCGCCAAGAGACC.

About this clone: The read terminates 3 residues before the CDR3 end, so the remaining end is supplied by the germline J gene. The genes are TRBV20-1 and TRBJ1-6; D is possibly TRBD1 (6 bases). Trimming cost V 6 bases and J 11 bases, with 17 bases left between them. Germline V gene data show CDR1 as DFQATT and CDR2 as SNEGSKA (reference sequence). This CDR3 region has 13 residues. The CDR3 bases that were read are TGCAGTGCGCAGGGACATTGGAATCCACCC. Protein sequence: CSAQGHWNPP. In full, the CDR3 reads CSAQGHWNPPLHF.

A word on this clone: The CDR3 goes on 3 residues after the read ends, and that part is filled in from the germline J gene. V and J are TRBV30 and TRBJ1-1, with D possibly matching TRBD1 (5 bases). Looked up from germline, CDR1 is GTSNPN and CDR2 is SVGIG (reference sequence). This CDR3 is 13 amino acids long. V gave up 2 bases and J gave up 2 bases, with 9 bases separating them. The CDR3 is CAWSSQGNTEAFF. Partial CDR3 DNA: TGTGCCTGGAGTTCCCAGGGTAACACTGAA. The full variable domain, in which reference TRBV30 and TRBJ1-1 provide the parts outside the CDR3, is SQTIHQWPATLVQPVGSPLSLECTVEGTSNPNLYWYRQAAGRGLQLLFYSVGIGQISSEVPQNLSASRPQDRQFILSSKKLLLSDSGFYLCAWSSQGNTEAFFGQGTRLTVV.